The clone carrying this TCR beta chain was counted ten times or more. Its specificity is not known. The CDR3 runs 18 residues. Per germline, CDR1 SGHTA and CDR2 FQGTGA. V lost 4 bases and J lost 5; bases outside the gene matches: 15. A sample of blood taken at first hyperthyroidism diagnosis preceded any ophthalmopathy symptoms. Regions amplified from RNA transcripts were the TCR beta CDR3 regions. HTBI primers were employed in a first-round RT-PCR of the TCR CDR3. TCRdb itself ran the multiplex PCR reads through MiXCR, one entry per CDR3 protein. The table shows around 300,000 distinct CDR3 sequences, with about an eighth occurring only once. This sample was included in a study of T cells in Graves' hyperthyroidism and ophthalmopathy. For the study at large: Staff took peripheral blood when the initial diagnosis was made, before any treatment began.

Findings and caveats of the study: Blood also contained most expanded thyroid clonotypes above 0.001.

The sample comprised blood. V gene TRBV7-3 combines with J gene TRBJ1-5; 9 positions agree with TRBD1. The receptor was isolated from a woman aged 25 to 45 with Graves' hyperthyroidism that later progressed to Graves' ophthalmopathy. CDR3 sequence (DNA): TGTGCCAGCAGCTCGCCTCTCAATCCGGGACAGGGATATCAGCCCCAGCATTTT. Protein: CASSSPLNPGQGYQPQHF.